These T cell receptor beta chains were read from a single sample in a study of patients and donors after allogeneic stem cell transplantation. In TCRdb, the RT-PCR reads were re-called with MiXCR into one record per CDR3 protein. This repertoire shows 800,000 to 1,000,000 distinct CDR3 sequences, about 20% found once; its top ten account for around 6%. The sequenced sample was blood, either unsorted or a sorted T cell fraction (not recorded which). The origin of the receptors is a human donor who was either an allogeneic HSCT recipient or a stem cell or donor lymphocyte infusion donor (not recorded which). It is not recorded whose cells these are; they may come from a transplant donor. Each CDR3 is given with its conserved first and last residue.

v_gene	j_gene	CDR3aa
TRBV5-1	TRBJ1-2	CASSAQGSGYTF
TRBV4-3	TRBJ2-2	CASSSRTSGGLNTGELFF
TRBV2	TRBJ2-7	CASSDIRDSSYEQYF
TRBV4-1	TRBJ2-7	CASSHFGGGRSSYEQYF
TRBV27	TRBJ1-2	CASSFDPGYGYTF
TRBV12-3/TRBV12-4	TRBJ1-5	CASSLRQGTLAGNQPQHF
TRBV12-3/TRBV12-4	TRBJ1-4	CASSRYGQEKLFF
TRBV7-9	TRBJ1-2	CASSLILEGDGYTF
TRBV4-1	TRBJ1-1	CASSRSGQQNTEAFF
TRBV24-1	TRBJ1-2	CATSDLRQDYGYTF
TRBV28	TRBJ2-1	CASRAGTFYNEQFF
TRBV7-9	TRBJ2-1	CASSLHRTSAANEQFF
TRBV21-1	TRBJ2-5	CARKTGNQETQYF
TRBV12-3/TRBV12-4	TRBJ2-7	CASSSRYGNEQYF
TRBV7-9	TRBJ2-7	CASSLRAGNSHEQYF
TRBV5-1	TRBJ1-1	CASSWTGATEAFF
TRBV5-1	TRBJ2-7	CASSWGGTPTSYEQYF
TRBV5-5	TRBJ1-5	CASSAPGTVNQPQHF
TRBV6-6	TRBJ1-2	CASMNQGGYTF
TRBV11-2	TRBJ1-1	CASTMDPPTGKTEAFF
TRBV2	TRBJ2-6	CASSGGSGTGANVLTF
TRBV7-2	TRBJ2-3	CASSSWGNVADTQYF
TRBV6-1	TRBJ2-3	CASRRYSSGVADTQYF
TRBV28	TRBJ1-5	CASSDRESQPQHF
TRBV7-3	TRBJ2-5	CASSSDSPRETQYF
TRBV12-3/TRBV12-4	TRBJ2-3	CASSLPRGTSTDTQYF
TRBV7-9	TRBJ2-7	CASPPEGGGHEQYF
TRBV5-1	TRBJ1-2	CASSPGQGGNYGYTF
TRBV5-5	TRBJ1-4	CASSPGTANEKLFF
TRBV2	TRBJ2-5	CASSTGGVVLETQYF
TRBV5-1	TRBJ2-5	CASNELAGLETQYF
TRBV9	TRBJ1-6	CASSVEGDLNNSPLHF
TRBV15	TRBJ2-1	CATSRDLGRGRSLYNEQFF
TRBV9	TRBJ2-2	CASSVGGRGYDTGELFF
TRBV7-8	TRBJ2-3	CASSSNRVSTDTQYF
TRBV7-9	TRBJ2-5	CASSSQTGTGVIETQYF
TRBV9	TRBJ2-1	CASSVQGTTYNEQFF
TRBV12-3/TRBV12-4	TRBJ2-2	CASRMNRLLGLFF
TRBV5-6	TRBJ1-1	CASSLRTRIMNTEAFF
TRBV28	TRBJ2-7	CASSLFTSGRGYPYEQYF
TRBV10-3	TRBJ1-6	CAITARTGDSPLHF
TRBV6-2/TRBV6-3	TRBJ2-7	CASSSSIYEQYF
TRBV25-1	TRBJ2-1	CASSGGSGGISEQFF
TRBV5-6	TRBJ2-5	CASSRTGREETQYF
TRBV18	TRBJ2-1	CASSPVQNNEQFF
TRBV6-4	TRBJ2-1	CASSEILAGFNEQFF
TRBV11-3	TRBJ2-1	CASSLAASAYNEQFF
TRBV12-3/TRBV12-4	TRBJ2-1	CASSSGTGFSYNEQFF
TRBV29-1	TRBJ2-7	CSVGEEIEQYF
TRBV6-2/TRBV6-3	TRBJ1-5	CASSYGGLGAQHF
TRBV7-9	TRBJ1-4	CASSLEDITATNEKLFF
TRBV4-1	TRBJ1-3	CASSQKTGTGKGNTIYF
TRBV12-3/TRBV12-4	TRBJ2-1	CASSLLLPYNEQFF
TRBV9	TRBJ1-2	CASTGTAGPQGSDGYTF
TRBV27	TRBJ2-7	CASSSPTSGSYEQYF